Presented here are 30 T cell receptor beta chains from one specimen sequenced in a study of cytomegalovirus exposure and HLA in healthy donors. 13 Jbeta primers and 60 Vbeta primers were used for the PCR. The data were produced by immunoSEQ multiplex PCR, yet TCRdb's version contains in-frame clones alone and is incomplete. Altogether around 110,000 clones are present, 65% being singletons, with the ten largest covering roughly 10%. Sequencing was done on a sample of PBMCs. These receptors were collected from a woman aged 40 to 50 in good health and CMV-seropositive.

J is TRBJ1-1 and V is TRBV19; 7 bases are shared with TRBD1. V lost 7 bases to trimming and J lost 1 base; unmatched junction nucleotides: 9. The germline gives CDR1 LNHDA, CDR2 SQIVND (reference sequence). CDR3 length equals 15 residues. As DNA, the CDR3 is TGTGCCAGTATACATACAGGGGAAGGGAACACTGAAGCTTTCTTT. This encodes CASIHTGEGNTEAFF.

The chain combines TRBV12-5 with TRBJ2-5; maybe TRBD1 (6 bases). The CDR3 loop spans 17 amino acids. Between the trimmed V and J ends, which lost 1 base and 2 bases, there was a span of 17 bases. The germline V gene has CDR1 LGHNT and CDR2 FRNRAP. CDR3 sequence (DNA): TGTGCTAGTGGTTTGGCAAACGGCCAGGGGCTACAAGAGACCCAGTACTTC. Translation: CASGLANGQGLQETQYF.

The rearrangement joins TRBV13 to TRBJ1-5; D remains ambiguous. V lost 6 bases, J lost 7 bases, and 13 bases lay in between. The CDR3 is made up of 13 amino acids. The germline gives CDR1 PRHDT, CDR2 FYEKMQ (reference sequence). CDR3 nucleotide sequence: TGTGCCAGCAGTTCGGGTCGGAGGCAGCCCCAGCATTTT. Its translation: CASSSGRRQPQHF.

The rearrangement joins TRBV7-6 to TRBJ2-7; TRBD1 agrees at 10 bases. This CDR3 contains 17 residues. Germline V CDR1 and CDR2: SGHVS, FNYEAQ. V lost 5 bases to trimming and J lost 7 bases; unmatched junction nucleotides: 17. CDR3 sequence: CASSPTSATGGEEEQYF. The DNA for the CDR3 is TGTGCCAGCAGCCCCACTTCCGCGACAGGGGGCGAAGAGGAGCAGTACTTC.

DNA for the CDR3: TGTGCCAGCAGTCTATCGACAGGGTTGGGCTATGGCTACACCTTC. Translation gives CASSLSTGLGYGYTF. V gene TRBV5-6 combines with J gene TRBJ1-2; TRBD1 agrees at 7 bases. Germline values: CDR1 SGHDT, CDR2 YYEEEE. The V gene end was trimmed by 5 bases and the J gene end by 4 bases; junction bases not matched to a gene: 11. The CDR3 consists of 15 residues.

A single count supports this clone. This sequence joins TRBV28 and TRBJ1-5; 9 bases are shared with TRBD1. Per germline, CDR1 MDHEN and CDR2 SYDVKM. The junction had 19 bases not matched to a gene; V was cut back by 5 bases and J by 11 bases. CDR3 length equals 17 residues. The CDR3 is CASSPPGRRDREKTQHF. CDR3 nucleotide sequence: TGTGCCAGCAGTCCTCCAGGGCGCCGGGACAGGGAAAAGACCCAGCATTTT.

The chain has TRBV29-1 and TRBJ2-5; 12 bases are a match to TRBD2. Germline V gene lookup returns CDR1 SQVTM and CDR2 ANQGSEA. The CDR3 runs 14 residues. With 4 bases clipped from V and 5 bases from J, the junction kept 5 bases outside the gene matches. CDR3 nucleotides: TGCAGCGTTGCTAGCGGGAGGGCCGAGGAGACCCAGTACTTC. It encodes CSVASGRAEETQYF.

V is TRBV10-2 and J is TRBJ2-3, with D possibly being TRBD2 (5 bases). Trimming left V 7 bases short and J 0 bases short, with 14 bases between. Germline V gene sequence: CDR1 WSHSY, CDR2 SAAADI. The CDR3 extends over 15 amino acids. The CDR3 sequence is CASTQAETSTDTQYF. The CDR3, as DNA: TGCGCCAGCACCCAAGCGGAGACTAGCACAGATACGCAGTATTTT.

This clone has just a few counts. The chain uses TRBV29-1 and TRBJ2-1, with D possibly TRBD2 on 5 matching bases. V lost 4 bases to trimming and J lost 7 bases, with 23 bases between them. The CDR3 is 16 residues long. Germline CDR1 is SQVTM and CDR2 is ANQGSEA. The CDR3 DNA sequence: TGCAGCGTTGGTTCTTTTTCGGCGTCAGGACTTAATGAGCAGTTCTTC. Protein product: CSVGSFSASGLNEQFF.

CDR3 nucleotides: TGTGCCAGCAGTTACTTCGGGGGACCCGCAACTAATGAAAAACTGTTTTTT. Translated, it gives CASSYFGGPATNEKLFF. The J gene is TRBJ1-4, the V gene TRBV9; D perhaps matches TRBD1 (5 bases). Deletions cut 5 bases from V and 0 bases from J, with 17 bases between. The germline gives CDR1 SGDLS, CDR2 YYNGEE. The CDR3 has 17 residues.

The sample holds a few counts of this clone. The genes are TRBV9 and TRBJ1-2; 9 bases are a match to TRBD1. V dropped 0 bases and J dropped 6; count of bases not matched to a gene: 3. CDR1 is SGDLS and CDR2 is YYNGEE in the germline V gene. CDR3 length: 14 residues. CDR3: CASSVGGQGNGYTF. CDR3 in DNA: TGTGCCAGCAGCGTAGGGGGACAGGGCAATGGCTACACCTTC.

This clone was detected only once. This chain uses TRBV11-2 with TRBJ2-1, with D unresolved. The CDR3 is made up of 14 amino acids. V shed 2 bases and J shed 6 bases, with 11 bases lying between them. Germline-derived CDR1 and CDR2 are SGHAT and FQNNGV. CDR3 protein: CASSLTGSGNEQFF. The DNA for the CDR3 is TGTGCCAGCAGCTTAACCGGGTCGGGCAATGAGCAGTTCTTC. The whole variable domain, filled in from reference TRBV11-2 and TRBJ2-1, reads EAGVAQSPRYKIIEKRQSVAFWCNPISGHATLYWYQQILGQGPKLLIQFQNNGVVDDSQLPKDRFSAERLKGVDSTLKIQPAKLEDSAVYLCASSLTGSGNEQFFGPGTRLTVL.

The rearrangement links TRBV18 to TRBJ1-2; D possibly corresponds to TRBD1 (5 bases). In germline, CDR1 is KGHSH, CDR2 LQKENI. The V end lost 3 bases, the J end lost 8 bases, and 28 bases lay between the germline ends. This CDR3 contains 18 residues. CDR3 nucleotide sequence: TGTGCCAGCTCACCGACACTTTTCGGAGGGGAGACGGCCAGCGGCTACACCTTC. Amino acid sequence: CASSPTLFGGETASGYTF.

This sequence joins TRBV4-1 and TRBJ2-2; weak D call: TRBD2 (5 bases). V was cut by 5 bases and J by 1 base, with 8 bases left in between. The CDR3 is made up of 14 amino acids. Germline assignment: CDR1 MGHRA and CDR2 YSYEKL. The chain's CDR3 is CASSSGRNTGELFF. CDR3 in DNA: TGCGCCAGCAGCTCGGGAAGGAACACCGGGGAGCTGTTTTTT.

This sequence joins TRBV7-9 and TRBJ2-1, with TRBD2 identical over 7 bases. V was pared by 5 bases and J by 0 bases, with 4 bases of the junction left unmatched. Per the germline V gene, CDR1 is SEHNR and CDR2 is FQNEAQ (reference sequence). The CDR3 is made up of 15 amino acids. CDR3 protein: CASSPTSDSYNEQFF. The CDR3 DNA follows: TGTGCCAGCAGCCCCACTAGCGACTCCTACAATGAGCAGTTCTTC.

The chain joins TRBV2 to TRBJ2-1; D gene unclear. The germline gives CDR1 SNHLY, CDR2 FYNNEI. The CDR3 is 16 amino acids. The V and J ends lost 3 bases and 0 bases respectively, with 12 bases between them. CDR3 in DNA: TGTGCCAGCAGTGATCGCACGGCTAGCTCCTACAATGAGCAGTTCTTC. Its protein is CASSDRTASSYNEQFF.

The chain joins TRBV9 to TRBJ2-3, with 9 bases identical to TRBD2. The CDR3 covers 16 residues. V lost 4 bases and J lost 3; bases outside the gene matches: 9. CDR1 is SGDLS and CDR2 is YYNGEE in the germline V gene. The CDR3 reads CASSQELSGRTDTQYF. The CDR3 nucleotides are TGTGCCAGCAGCCAAGAGCTCAGCGGGAGGACAGATACGCAGTATTTT.

This clone has a handful of counts. The chain couples TRBV27 to TRBJ1-1, with D possibly TRBD1 on 5 matching bases. The V gene lost 6 bases and the J gene lost 2 bases, with 10 bases spanning the gap. Germline V gives CDR1 MNHEY, CDR2 SMNVEV (reference sequence). The CDR3 has 13 amino acids. The DNA of the CDR3 is TGTGCCAGCAGCCTGGGGCGAAACACTGAAGCTTTCTTT. This encodes CASSLGRNTEAFF.

The V call is TRBV15, the J call TRBJ2-1, with TRBD1 matching over 9 bases. Germline-derived CDR1 and CDR2 are LNHNV and YYDKDF (reference sequence). This CDR3 is built from 14 residues. V lost 5 bases to trimming and J lost 8 bases; unmatched junction nucleotides: 7. The CDR3 bases are TGTGCCACCAGCGGGGGACAGGGTGAGGATGAGCAGTTCTTC. Protein: CATSGGQGEDEQFF.

The rearrangement joins TRBV14 to TRBJ2-1; maybe TRBD2 (5 bases). Trimming cost V 0 bases and J 9 bases, with 15 bases left between them. Germline values: CDR1 SGHDN, CDR2 FVKESK. The CDR3 extends over 15 amino acids. The CDR3 region is CASSQDPAPRGEQFF. The DNA for the CDR3 is TGTGCCAGCAGCCAAGATCCGGCCCCCCGGGGTGAGCAGTTCTTC.

The V and J genes are TRBV14 and TRBJ2-5; D remains ambiguous. This CDR3 region has 13 residues. The germline V gene encodes CDR1 SGHDN and CDR2 FVKESK. V gave up 4 bases and J gave up 4 bases, with 10 bases separating them. The CDR3 DNA reads TGTGCCAGCAGCCCTATTGAGAGAGAGACCCAGTACTTC. The encoded protein is CASSPIERETQYF.

The V gene is TRBV6-5, the J gene TRBJ1-2; D is perhaps TRBD1 (6 bases). The CDR3 is made up of 14 amino acids. Per the germline V gene, CDR1 is MNHEY and CDR2 is SVGAGI. Trimming removed 4 bases at V and 3 bases at J, with 12 bases between. The CDR3 spells CASSSGGGDYGYTF. The CDR3 bases are TGTGCCAGCAGTTCCGGAGGGGGGGACTATGGCTACACCTTC.

The chain is built from TRBV7-2 and TRBJ2-3; no clear D. Germline V gives CDR1 SGHTA, CDR2 FQGNSA. The germline V and J ends were trimmed by 1 base and 2 bases, with 7 bases remaining between them. The CDR3 covers 14 residues. The CDR3 DNA reads as TGTGCCAGCAGCTTAGGGCGGAACACAGATACGCAGTATTTT. Its protein is CASSLGRNTDTQYF.

This clone was detected only once. V and J are TRBV9 and TRBJ2-1; TRBD1 aligns across 10 bases. This CDR3 spans 15 amino acids. Germline assignment: CDR1 SGDLS and CDR2 YYNGEE. The junction had 5 bases not matched to a gene; V was cut back by 2 bases and J by 6 bases. CDR3 bases: TGTGCCAGCAGCGTCACCGGGACAGGGGTCAATGAGCAGTTCTTC. Amino acids: CASSVTGTGVNEQFF.

This chain joins TRBV7-9 and TRBJ2-1; 8 bases agree with TRBD2. This CDR3 contains 18 residues. V trimming: 3 bases; J trimming: 3 bases; junction bases outside the gene matches: 13. Germline CDR1 is SEHNR and CDR2 is FQNEAQ (reference sequence). The CDR3, as DNA: TGTGCCAGCAGCTTTGAGGTTGCGGGAGGCCACAGCTACAATGAGCAGTTCTTC. This gives the protein CASSFEVAGGHSYNEQFF.

The gene calls are TRBV7-9 and TRBJ2-1; TRBD2 might be the D (5 bases). The CDR3 is 16 amino acids. CDR1 SEHNR and CDR2 FQNEAQ come from the germline V gene (reference sequence). The germline V and J ends were trimmed by 1 base and 5 bases, with 15 bases remaining between them. CDR3 sequence reads: CASSLVPFRGNNEQFF. Written as DNA, the CDR3 is TGTGCCAGCAGCTTAGTCCCTTTTCGGGGAAACAATGAGCAGTTCTTC. Variable domain in full (rest from reference TRBV7-9 and TRBJ2-1): DTGVSQNPRHKITKRGQNVTFRCDPISEHNRLYWYRQTLGQGPEFLTYFQNEAQLEKSRLLSDRFSAERPKGSFSTLEIQRTEQGDSAMYLCASSLVPFRGNNEQFFGPGTRLTVL.

This clone came up a few times. The DNA for the CDR3 is TGCGCCAGCAGCCAGGGACAATCTGGGGCCAACGTCCTGACTTTC. Its protein product is CASSQGQSGANVLTF. This chain connects TRBV4-3 to TRBJ2-6, with a weak D call TRBD1 (6 bases). Trimming stripped 3 bases from V and 1 base from J, with 7 bases between. Germline CDR1 LGHNA, CDR2 YSLEER. The CDR3 is 15 residues long.

The chain joins TRBV12-2 to TRBJ2-7; TRBD2, as called in the table, went unchecked against the DNA. TRBV12-2 is described as a pseudogene. The CDR3 length is 12 residues. Here the CDR3 reads CASRLRGNEQYF. The CDR3 bases are TGTGCAAGTCGCTTAAGAGGGAACGAGCAGTACTTC.

The chain is built from TRBV4-1 and TRBJ2-7, with D possibly being TRBD2 (7 bases). V lost 4 bases to trimming and J lost 0 bases, with 16 bases between them. CDR3 length: 16 residues. Looked up from germline, CDR1 is MGHRA and CDR2 is YSYEKL. Written as DNA, the CDR3 is TGCGCCAGCAGCCGACCCGGGGGGCGGACCTCCTACGAGCAGTACTTC. Translating gives CASSRPGGRTSYEQYF.

In its sample, this clone was seen once. This chain links TRBV4-1 with TRBJ2-1; 9 bases agree with TRBD2. The CDR3 runs 15 residues. Germline V gene sequence: CDR1 MGHRA, CDR2 YSYEKL. V lost 3 bases and J lost 8; bases outside the gene matches: 8. In DNA form, the CDR3 reads TGCGCCAGCAGCCAGGCGGGACTAGCACCCGATGAGCAGTTCTTC. It is translated as CASSQAGLAPDEQFF.